Detailed here is one T cell receptor (beta chain). Using immunoSEQ multiplex PCR, the repertoire was profiled, and TCRdb retains in-frame clones only, with some absent. The sample has nearly 600,000 clones; around 95% are singletons. These data originate in a study of shared clonotypes between healthy human individuals. CD45RO-negative cells were positively selected for CCR7, leaving out terminally differentiated effector memory CD45RA+ cells. This CDR3 spans 14 amino acids. Germline loops: CDR1 MNHEY, CDR2 SVGAGI. Trimming removed 5 bases from V and 0 bases from J, with 9 bases in between. Sequences were obtained from naive CD8+ T cells sorted from blood. The rearrangement joins TRBV6-5 to TRBJ2-3; D is uncertain. This clonotype was sampled from a woman between 25 and 40 years old in good health. CDR3 coding DNA: TGTGCCAGCAGTCAGACCACTAGCACAGATACGCAGTATTTT. As protein: CASSQTTSTDTQYF.